A single sample gave rise to the 17 T cell receptor beta chains below, sequenced in a study of blood T cells in healthy people across ages. The second PCR ran roughly 6 to 11 cycles with a sample-barcoded 5' primer and J-beta primers. TCRdb analysed the 5' RACE reads with MiXCR anew, one entry per CDR3 protein. Of under 2 million distinct CDR3 sequences listed, roughly a third are singletons. The sample comprised blood. All receptors derive from a woman younger than 45 in good health.

This clonotype was counted a few times. The rearrangement links TRBV20-1 to TRBJ2-3; D perhaps matches TRBD1 (7 bases). CDR1 and CDR2 (germline): DFQATT, SNEGSKA (reference sequence). The ends were cut back, 4 bases at V and 8 bases at J, with 10 bases in the middle. This CDR3 is built from 11 residues. The CDR3 is CSAKEGATQYF. CDR3 coding DNA: TGCAGTGCTAAGGAGGGGGCTACGCAGTATTTT.

V usage is TRBV7-6 and J usage is TRBJ1-2, with no clear D. Per the germline V gene, CDR1 is SGHVS and CDR2 is FNYEAQ. CDR3 size: 12 residues. The V gene lost 1 base and the J gene lost 9 bases, with 9 bases spanning the gap. DNA for the CDR3: TGTGCCAGCAGCTTAGATGCGGGTAGCTACACCTTC. Amino acids: CASSLDAGSYTF.

The rearrangement links TRBV20-1 to TRBJ1-1; D might be TRBD1 (6 bases). Trimming left V 1 base short and J 0 bases short, with 18 bases between. The CDR3 sequence is 17 residues long. Germline V gives CDR1 DFQATT, CDR2 SNEGSKA (reference sequence). This chain's CDR3 is CSARGGGGEGVNTEAFF. In nucleotides, the CDR3 is TGCAGTGCTAGAGGGGGAGGGGGAGAGGGCGTGAACACTGAAGCTTTCTTT.

J is TRBJ1-1 and V is TRBV20-1, with 9 nucleotides matching TRBD1. Trimming took 3 bases from V and 1 from J; bases not matched to a gene: 3. The V gene's germline CDR1 is DFQATT and CDR2 SNEGSKA (reference sequence). The CDR3 runs to 14 residues. CDR3 in DNA: TGCAGTGCTAGGGGACAGGGTGAGAACACTGAAGCTTTCTTT. The encoded protein is CSARGQGENTEAFF.

In this sample, this clonotype turned up a few times. CDR3 nucleotide sequence: TGCAGTGCCCTGAGTGAGAGGTCCAAAAACATTCAGTACTTC. Its translation: CSALSERSKNIQYF. This chain joins TRBV20-1 and TRBJ2-4; D gene ambiguous. The CDR3 is made up of 14 amino acids. V gave up 6 bases and J gave up 2 bases, with 14 bases separating them. CDR1 DFQATT and CDR2 SNEGSKA come from the germline V gene (reference sequence).

The rearrangement joins TRBV15 to TRBJ2-6, with 7 positions matching TRBD2. The CDR3 has 15 residues. With V trimmed by 3 bases and J by 2 bases, 1 base remained unmatched. Looked up from germline, CDR1 is LNHNV and CDR2 is YYDKDF (reference sequence). The CDR3 spells CATSSREAGANVLTF. In DNA form, the CDR3 reads TGTGCCACCAGCAGCCGGGAGGCTGGGGCCAACGTCCTGACTTTC.

V and J are TRBV7-2 and TRBJ2-3, with D tentatively TRBD2 (6 bases). Trimming pared 2 bases from V and 1 base from J, leaving 10 bases between. The CDR3 has 15 amino acids. Germline V lookup: CDR1 SGHTA, CDR2 FQGNSA. In DNA, the CDR3 is TGTGCCAGCAGCTTACTCTCGGGGGGCACAGATACGCAGTATTTT. As protein: CASSLLSGGTDTQYF.

This clonotype showed up many times. The rearrangement joins TRBV29-1 to TRBJ2-7, with 7 nucleotides matching TRBD1. The CDR3 spans 13 residues. From germline, CDR1 is SQVTM and CDR2 ANQGSEA. Trimming at V came to 4 bases and at J to 4 bases, leaving 7 bases not matched to a gene. CDR3 loop: CSVVGTARYEQYF. The CDR3 coding sequence is TGCAGCGTTGTGGGGACAGCGAGATACGAGCAGTACTTC.

V is TRBV5-1 and J is TRBJ2-2; D call uncertain. The CDR3 contains 14 residues. Germline V lookup: CDR1 SGHRS, CDR2 YFSETQ. Trimming took 0 bases from V and 1 from J, leaving 4 bases between them. CDR3 nucleotides: TGCGCCAGCAGCTTGGTATGGAACACCGGGGAGCTGTTTTTT. Amino acid sequence: CASSLVWNTGELFF. The full variable domain, rest sourced from reference TRBV5-1 and TRBJ2-2, is KAGVTQTPRYLIKTRGQQVTLSCSPISGHRSVSWYQQTPGQGLQFLFEYFSETQRNKGNFPGRFSGRQFSNSRSEMNVSTLELGDSALYLCASSLVWNTGELFFGEGSRLTVL.

The rearrangement links TRBV10-3 to TRBJ2-1; 9 bases match TRBD2. Trimming took 0 bases from V and 10 from J; bases not matched to a gene: 7. CDR3 length: 15 amino acids. Germline CDR1 is ENHRY and CDR2 is SYGVKD. The CDR3 protein is CAISESLAGKSEQFF. CDR3 bases: TGTGCCATCAGTGAGTCCCTAGCGGGGAAATCAGAGCAGTTCTTC.

There are a few counts of this clonotype. The gene calls are TRBV6-6 and TRBJ2-7; tentative D call: TRBD2 (5 bases). The CDR3 has 17 residues. Germline assignment: CDR1 MNHNY and CDR2 SVGAGI (reference sequence). V was trimmed by 2 bases and J by 2 bases, leaving 19 bases between them. This chain's CDR3 is CASSYEWRRESTYEQYF. The CDR3 coding sequence is TGTGCCAGCAGTTACGAATGGCGTAGGGAGTCGACCTACGAGCAGTACTTC.

The chain uses TRBV12-3 or TRBV12-4 and TRBJ2-3; possibly TRBD1 for D (5 bases). V shed 5 bases and J shed 0 bases, with 12 bases lying between them. This CDR3 is built from 15 residues. CDR3 DNA sequence: TGTGCCAGCAGTGGGGCCAAGGTGAGCACAGATACGCAGTATTTT. As protein: CASSGAKVSTDTQYF.

In this sample, this clonotype turned up a few times. This chain joins TRBV5-1 and TRBJ1-5, with 7 nucleotides matching TRBD1. Trimming cost V 10 bases and J 0 bases; bases outside gene matches: 16. This CDR3 comprises 17 residues. From germline, CDR1 is SGHRS and CDR2 YFSETQ. CDR3 sequence: CAAVGAGTEYSNQPQHF. CDR3 coding DNA: TGCGCCGCGGTTGGGGCCGGGACAGAGTATAGCAATCAGCCCCAGCATTTT. Filled out from reference TRBV5-1 and TRBJ1-5, the complete variable domain reads KAGVTQTPRYLIKTRGQQVTLSCSPISGHRSVSWYQQTPGQGLQFLFEYFSETQRNKGNFPGRFSGRQFSNSRSEMNVSTLELGDSALYLCAAVGAGTEYSNQPQHFGDGTRLSIL.

This clonotype was detected only a few times. This sequence joins TRBV5-1 and TRBJ2-1, with 8 bases fitting TRBD1. CDR1 and CDR2 from the germline V gene are SGHRS and YFSETQ. This CDR3 comprises 18 residues. Germline trimming cut 0 bases from V and 0 bases from J; bases unmatched to any gene: 8. The CDR3 sequence is CASSLATRQGHSYNEQFF. The CDR3 DNA sequence: TGCGCCAGCAGCTTGGCAACCAGACAGGGGCACTCCTACAATGAGCAGTTCTTC. Filled out from reference TRBV5-1 and TRBJ2-1, the complete variable domain reads KAGVTQTPRYLIKTRGQQVTLSCSPISGHRSVSWYQQTPGQGLQFLFEYFSETQRNKGNFPGRFSGRQFSNSRSEMNVSTLELGDSALYLCASSLATRQGHSYNEQFFGPGTRLTVL.

The chain combines TRBV7-2 with TRBJ2-5, with D possibly matching TRBD2 (6 bases). The germline CDR1 and CDR2 sequences are SGHTA and FQGNSA. V gave up 3 bases and J gave up 9 bases, with 23 bases separating them. The CDR3 has 16 amino acids. CDR3 in DNA: TGTGCCAGCAGCTTCGGGCGAGCACTAGAAGGGGAGGCCCAGTACTTC. This codes for CASSFGRALEGEAQYF.

In the case of this clonotype: The germline gene is not matched at one end of the junction; a read error may be the cause. The chain employs TRBV5-1 and TRBJ2-5; 10 nucleotides align to TRBD2. This CDR3 has 15 amino acids. CDR1 and CDR2 from the germline V gene are SGHRS and YFSETQ. As DNA, the CDR3 is TGCGCCAGCTGCTTAGCAGCGGGAGGGAGCGAGACCCAGTACTTC. Its protein is CASCLAAGGSETQYF.

The V call is TRBV2, the J call TRBJ2-5, with TRBD1 as a possible D gene (5 bases). The CDR3 is 14 amino acids. Germline V CDR1 and CDR2: SNHLY, FYNNEI. The V end lost 1 base, the J end lost 0 bases, and 6 bases lay between the germline ends. CDR3 DNA sequence: TGTGCCAGCAGTGAAGGGACACACCAAGAGACCCAGTACTTC. Protein sequence: CASSEGTHQETQYF.